This T cell receptor (beta chain) was documented in a study of blood T cell repertoires in COVID-19. In the study overall: Some COVID-19 samples were acute and others convalescent; all came from the United States, Italy and Spain.

CDR1 SEHNR and CDR2 FQNEAQ come from the germline V gene (reference sequence). With 5 bases clipped from V and 4 bases from J, the junction kept 9 bases outside the gene matches. The CDR3 covers 16 residues. Authors' methods: Reference gene primer amplification in the assay estimated nucleated cell counts. Profiling relied on immunoSEQ multiplex PCR, and the TCRdb table lists in-frame clones only, not all of them. From that table come the V and J calls and clone size; the DNA was used to work out D and trimming. Among approximately 210,000 clones listed, roughly 90% were seen once. Sequencing was performed on peripheral blood. This receptor was taken from a woman between 40 and 55 years old who had recovered from COVID-19. The chain carries TRBV7-9 and TRBJ2-2; 8 bases map to TRBD2. CDR3: CASSQKREILTGELFF. The CDR3 DNA reads as TGTGCCAGCAGCCAGAAGCGGGAGATACTCACCGGGGAGCTGTTTTTT.